These 25 T cell receptor beta chains were all obtained from the same sample, sequenced in a study of tumor-infiltrating lymphocytes in primary liver carcinoma. Germline DNA was also extracted, and blood RNA derived from unsorted whole blood. TCR beta cDNA came from approximately 540 ng total RNA, primed with a constant-region primer. The TCR beta library was amplified through three nested multiplex PCR rounds in a modified ARM-PCR procedure. Both of the initial two PCR rounds ran for around 10 cycles and employed TRBV1-TRBV30 forward primers alongside a C-beta reverse primer. TCRdb reanalysed the multiplex PCR reads using MiXCR and keeps one entry per CDR3 protein. The sample records about 210,000 distinct CDR3 sequences, around 60% being singletons. The sample was peripheral blood. These receptors came from a woman aged 55-69 years with primary liver carcinoma and hepatitis B virus infection.

About this clonotype: One end of the junction does not line up with germline, which may come from a read error. CDR3 loop: CASSRTMGQHSNKPQHF. The CDR3 DNA sequence: TGTGCCAGCAGCCGGACAATGGGACAGCATAGCAATAAGCCCCAGCATTTT. The chain has TRBV5-8 and TRBJ1-5, with 7 bases lining up with TRBD1. The length of the CDR3 is 17 residues. CDR1 and CDR2 (germline): SGHTS, YDEGEE.

This clonotype was recorded at least ten times. The V and J genes are TRBV12-3 or TRBV12-4 and TRBJ2-5, with D uncertain. The CDR3 runs to 13 residues. V lost 2 bases, J lost 4 bases, and 8 bases lay in between. The CDR3 reads CASSLRRSETQYF. DNA of the CDR3: TGTGCCAGCAGTTTACGGCGATCAGAGACCCAGTACTTC.

The sample holds many counts of this clonotype. J is TRBJ2-1 and V is TRBV11-3; D gene unclear. V was trimmed by 2 bases and J by 6 bases, leaving 5 bases between them. This CDR3 has 12 amino acids. Germline V gene sequence: CDR1 SGHNT, CDR2 YENEEA. The CDR3 DNA is TGTGCCAGCAGCTTAAATGCCAATGAGCAGTTCTTC. It translates to CASSLNANEQFF. The variable domain in full, completed from reference TRBV11-3 and TRBJ2-1, reads EAGVVQSPRYKIIEKKQPVAFWCNPISGHNTLYWYLQNLGQGPELLIRYENEEAVDDSQLPKDRFSAERLKGVDSTLKIQPAELGDSAVYLCASSLNANEQFFGPGTRLTVL.

With regard to this clonotype: A much bigger clone sits one base away, suggesting this may be a read error. The chain is built from TRBV12-3 or TRBV12-4 and TRBJ2-3; 8 bases line up with TRBD1. The trim removed 5 bases at V and 4 bases at J, leaving 5 bases unmatched. The CDR3 sequence is 14 residues long. The CDR3 sequence is CASSMAGGSDTQYF. The CDR3 DNA reads as TGTGCCAGCAGTATGGCAGGGGGCTCAGATACGCAGTATTTT.

As for this clonotype: A read error may produce the germline difference seen at one junction end. This sequence joins TRBV11-2 and TRBJ2-3; 8 nucleotides match TRBD2. Germline-derived CDR1 and CDR2 are SGHAT and FQNNGV. The CDR3 contains 15 residues. Written as DNA, the CDR3 is TGTACCAGCAGCCCTGGTCTAGCGGGCCCAGATACGCACTATTTT. Translating it yields CTSSPGLAGPDTHYF.

This clonotype was recorded at least ten times. V and J are TRBV5-4 and TRBJ1-2; tentatively, D is TRBD1 (6 bases). With 0 bases removed from V and 4 bases from J, the gap between germline ends came to 13 bases. The germline CDR1 and CDR2 sequences are SGHNT and YYREEE (reference sequence). This CDR3 region has 15 residues. The CDR3 region is CASSLGAGVGYGYTF. Here the CDR3 DNA reads TGTGCCAGCAGCTTGGGGGCAGGGGTCGGCTATGGCTACACCTTC.

This clonotype was observed at least ten times. The chain has TRBV6-6 and TRBJ2-3; TRBD1 might be the D (5 bases). CDR3 length: 13 amino acids. Per germline, CDR1 MNHNY and CDR2 SVGAGI (reference sequence). The V gene lost 4 bases and the J gene lost 3 bases, with 8 bases spanning the gap. The CDR3 loop is CASSFRVTDTQYF. In DNA, the CDR3 is TGTGCCAGCAGTTTCAGGGTTACAGATACGCAGTATTTT.

V usage is TRBV6-6 and J usage is TRBJ1-4, with TRBD1 identical over 8 bases. CDR1 and CDR2 from the germline V gene are MNHNY and SVGAGI (reference sequence). Unmatched junction bases numbered 5, after V lost 4 bases and J lost 4 bases. The CDR3 is 15 amino acids. In nucleotides, the CDR3 is TGTGCCAGCAGTTTCTCCGGACAGGGTAATGAAAAACTGTTTTTT. The encoded protein is CASSFSGQGNEKLFF.

The CDR3 sequence is CASSLAGGLNTEAFF. In DNA, the CDR3 is TGTGCCAGCAGCTTAGCTGGAGGCTTGAACACTGAAGCTTTCTTT. The chain employs TRBV11-3 and TRBJ1-1; D gene uncertain. The ends were cut back, 1 base at V and 0 bases at J, with 9 bases in the middle. Germline values: CDR1 SGHNT, CDR2 YENEEA. CDR3 length: 15 amino acids.

The V gene is TRBV5-4, the J gene TRBJ2-7; 8 nucleotides match TRBD2. CDR1 is SGHNT and CDR2 is YYREEE in the germline V gene (reference sequence). Losses at the gene ends were 0 bases for V and 4 bases for J; bases not matched to a gene: 6. There are 15 residues in the CDR3. CDR3 sequence reads: CASSLAGGRRYEQYF. In DNA form, the CDR3 reads TGTGCCAGCAGCTTGGCTGGCGGGAGGAGGTACGAGCAGTACTTC.

In regard to this clonotype: The conserved phenylalanine or tryptophan normally closing the CDR3 is absent here, so this likely arose from a read error. V is TRBV29-1 and J is TRBJ2-4; TRBD1 matches at 9 bases. CDR1 is SQVTM and CDR2 is ANQGSEA in the germline V gene. This CDR3 has 16 amino acids. The V segment lost 7 bases and the J segment 11 bases; nucleotides outside the gene matches: 21. CDR3 sequence (DNA): TGCAGCGGTGTGGTACAGGGGGCCGCCGGGGTGGACGTTCAGTACTAC. This encodes CSGVVQGAAGVDVQYY.

A remark on this clonotype: One junction end disagrees with the germline gene, perhaps due to a read error. The chain couples TRBV5-6 to TRBJ2-7; 8 bases fit TRBD2. The CDR3 totals 15 residues. CDR1 and CDR2 (germline): SGHDT, YYEEEE. DNA of the CDR3: TGTGCCAGCAGCGTCCCCGGGGGGGGCTCATACGAGCTGTACTTC. Its protein is CASSVPGGGSYELYF. Supplemented by reference TRBV5-6 and TRBJ2-7, the full variable domain reads DAGVTQSPTHLIKTRGQQVTLRCSPKSGHDTVSWYQQALGQGPQFIFQYYEEEERQRGNFPDRFSGHQFPNYSSELNVNALLLGDSALYLCASSVPGGGSYELYFGPGTRLTVT.

Regarding this clonotype: Given the absence of the conserved phenylalanine or tryptophan at the CDR3 end, a read error is likely. The chain has TRBV28 and TRBJ1-1; possibly TRBD1 for D (5 bases). Germline V gives CDR1 MDHEN, CDR2 SYDVKM. CDR3 length: 13 residues. V gave up 5 bases and J gave up 6 bases, with 13 bases separating them. The CDR3 sequence is CASSGGGFPEAFI. CDR3 coding DNA: TGTGCCAGCAGTGGCGGGGGGTTCCCTGAAGCTTTCATT.

This clonotype was recorded many times. The rearrangement links TRBV11-1 to TRBJ2-3; 11 bases map to TRBD2. Looked up from germline, CDR1 is SGHAT and CDR2 is FQDESV (reference sequence). V was clipped by 5 bases and J by 5 bases; unmatched bases: 6. The CDR3 loop spans 15 amino acids. CDR3 in DNA: TGTGCCAGCAGCCAAATAGCGGGAGGGCAAGATACGCAGTATTTT. It translates to CASSQIAGGQDTQYF.

This clonotype was seen ten or more times. The V and J genes are TRBV12-3 or TRBV12-4 and TRBJ2-7, with D perhaps matching TRBD1 (6 bases). The CDR3 is 12 amino acids. V lost 5 bases, J lost 4 bases, and 9 bases lay in between. This chain's CDR3 is CASSPQGYEQYF. The DNA of the CDR3 is TGTGCCAGCAGTCCTCAGGGGTACGAGCAGTACTTC.

The rearrangement joins TRBV11-1 to TRBJ2-3; tentatively, D is TRBD2 (6 bases). The CDR3 runs to 14 residues. Germline CDR1 reads SGHAT; CDR2 reads FQDESV (reference sequence). The V end was cut by 5 bases, the J end by 5 bases, with 14 bases between. CDR3 protein: CASSPSGGIDTQYF. The CDR3 DNA reads as TGTGCCAGCAGCCCTTCTGGGGGGATAGATACGCAGTATTTT.

This sequence joins TRBV30 and TRBJ1-5, with TRBD1 identical over 11 bases. Germline trimming cut 1 base from V and 7 bases from J; bases unmatched to any gene: 3. The CDR3 length is 14 residues. Germline-derived CDR1 and CDR2 are GTSNPN and SVGIG (reference sequence). CDR3 residues: CAWSEGQGGQPQHF. The CDR3 bases are TGTGCCTGGAGTGAGGGACAGGGGGGACAGCCCCAGCATTTT.

The chain joins TRBV19 to TRBJ2-3, with D perhaps TRBD1 (6 bases). The CDR3 length is 23 residues. The V gene's germline CDR1 is LNHDA and CDR2 SQIVND (reference sequence). Trimming stripped 4 bases from V and 0 bases from J, with 35 bases between. In nucleotides, the CDR3 is TGTGCCAGTAGTACATATGTCCCTTACAGGGATGCCAAGGAGACTTCTAGCACAGATACGCAGTATTTT. The encoded protein is CASSTYVPYRDAKETSSTDTQYF.

The chain is built from TRBV6-1 and TRBJ1-6, with D possibly TRBD1 on 6 matching bases. The CDR3 covers 17 residues. The germline CDR1 and CDR2 sequences are MNHNS and SASEGT. V was clipped by 3 bases and J by 0 bases, with 12 bases between them. As DNA, the CDR3 is TGTGCCAGCAGTGATGCAGGGGCCTACTCCTATAATTCACCCCTCCACTTT. Amino acids: CASSDAGAYSYNSPLHF.

This clonotype was observed a single time. A read error may produce the germline difference seen at one junction end. The chain uses TRBV5-5 and TRBJ2-5; TRBD2 might be the D (5 bases). Looked up from germline, CDR1 is SGHKS and CDR2 is YYEKEE (reference sequence). The CDR3 runs to 14 residues. The CDR3 is CAISLGLGIETQYF. As DNA, the CDR3 is TGTGCCATCAGCTTAGGACTGGGGATAGAGACCCAGTACTTC.

Concerning this clonotype itself: Since no conserved phenylalanine or tryptophan closes the CDR3, a read error is the likely cause. The rearrangement links TRBV28 to TRBJ2-1, with a weak D call TRBD2 (6 bases). Trimming pared 6 bases from V and 0 bases from J, leaving 12 bases between. The CDR3 loop spans 15 amino acids. Germline loops: CDR1 MDHEN, CDR2 SYDVKM. CDR3 residues: CASSRGLGSYNEQFL. The CDR3 DNA sequence: TGTGCCAGCAGCCGGGGGTTGGGCTCCTACAATGAGCAGTTCCTC.

This clonotype was counted between two and nine times. The V call is TRBV28, the J call TRBJ2-1; D gene ambiguous. The CDR3 runs 13 residues. With 4 bases removed from V and 6 bases from J, the gap between germline ends came to 10 bases. Germline V gene sequence: CDR1 MDHEN, CDR2 SYDVKM. The CDR3 protein is CASSWWQTNEQFF. CDR3 nucleotides: TGTGCCAGCAGTTGGTGGCAGACCAATGAGCAGTTCTTC.

As for this clonotype: An end of the junction does not agree with germline; a read error may underlie this. This chain connects TRBV29-1 to TRBJ2-1; 8 nucleotides line up with TRBD2. Per the germline V gene, CDR1 is SQVTM and CDR2 is ANQGSEA. The CDR3 runs to 15 residues. CDR3 nucleotides: TGCAACGTTGTGGACGGGAGGGGCTCCTACAATGAGCAGTTCTTC. Its translation is CNVVDGRGSYNEQFF.

As regards this clonotype: This likely comes from a read error, as the CDR3 has no conserved phenylalanine or tryptophan at its end. The rearrangement joins TRBV4-2 to TRBJ2-1; maybe TRBD2 (7 bases). The CDR3 is 16 amino acids. CDR1 LGHNA and CDR2 YNFKEQ come from the germline V gene. This chain's CDR3 is CASSGQGRASYNVQFL. For the CDR3, the DNA is TGTGCCAGCAGCGGCCAGGGGAGGGCCAGCTACAATGTGCAGTTCCTC.

On this clonotype: The CDR3 ends on some other residue instead of the conserved phenylalanine or tryptophan, so this is likely a read error. The CDR3 region is CASNQVGANEQFL. CDR3 coding DNA: TGTGCCAGCAACCAGGTGGGGGCCAATGAGCAGTTCCTC. This sequence joins TRBV14 and TRBJ2-1; tentatively, D is TRBD1 (6 bases). The CDR3 contains 13 residues. Germline-derived CDR1 and CDR2 are SGHDN and FVKESK. The ends were cut back, 7 bases at V and 6 bases at J, with 13 bases in the middle.